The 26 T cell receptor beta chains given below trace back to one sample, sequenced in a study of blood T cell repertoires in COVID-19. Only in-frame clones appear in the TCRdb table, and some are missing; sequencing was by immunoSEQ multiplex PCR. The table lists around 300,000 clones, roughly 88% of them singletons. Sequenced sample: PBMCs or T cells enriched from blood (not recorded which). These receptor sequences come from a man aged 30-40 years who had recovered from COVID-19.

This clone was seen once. The chain's CDR3 is CASRATDRASYEQYF. The CDR3 region has the DNA TGTGCCAGCAGGGCTACAGACAGGGCTTCCTACGAGCAGTACTTC. V is TRBV6-5 and J is TRBJ2-7; TRBD1 matches 7 bases. The CDR3 loop spans 15 amino acids. Trimming took 6 bases from V and 1 from J; bases not matched to a gene: 9. Germline V gives CDR1 MNHEY, CDR2 SVGAGI.

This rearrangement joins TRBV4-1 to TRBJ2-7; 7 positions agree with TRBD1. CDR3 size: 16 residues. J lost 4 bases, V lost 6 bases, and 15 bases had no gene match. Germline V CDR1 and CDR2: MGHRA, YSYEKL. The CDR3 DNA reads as TGCGCCAGCAGTGGGCTGGGGGACAGTGATAGGTACGAGCAGTACTTC. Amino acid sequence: CASSGLGDSDRYEQYF.

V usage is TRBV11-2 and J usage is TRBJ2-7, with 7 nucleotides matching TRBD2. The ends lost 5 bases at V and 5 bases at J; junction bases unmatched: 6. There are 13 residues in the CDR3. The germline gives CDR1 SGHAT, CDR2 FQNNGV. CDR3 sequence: CASSHSGAHEQYF. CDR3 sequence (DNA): TGTGCCAGCAGCCACAGCGGGGCCCACGAGCAGTACTTC.

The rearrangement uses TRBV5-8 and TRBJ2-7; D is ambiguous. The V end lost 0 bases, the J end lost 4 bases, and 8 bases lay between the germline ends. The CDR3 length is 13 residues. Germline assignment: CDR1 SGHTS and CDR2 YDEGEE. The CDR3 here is CASSLAQVYEQYF. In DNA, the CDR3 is TGTGCCAGCAGCTTGGCTCAGGTTTACGAGCAGTACTTC.

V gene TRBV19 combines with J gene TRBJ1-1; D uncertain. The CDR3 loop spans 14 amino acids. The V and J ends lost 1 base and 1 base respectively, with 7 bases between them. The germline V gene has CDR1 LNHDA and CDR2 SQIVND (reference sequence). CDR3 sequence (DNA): TGTGCCAGTAGTATAGGCCAACAGAACACTGAAGCTTTCTTT. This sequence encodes CASSIGQQNTEAFF.

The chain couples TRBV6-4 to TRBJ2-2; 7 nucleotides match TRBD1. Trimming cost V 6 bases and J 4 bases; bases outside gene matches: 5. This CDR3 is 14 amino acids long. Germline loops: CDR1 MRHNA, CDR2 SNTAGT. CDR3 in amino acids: CASSAQGFTGELFF. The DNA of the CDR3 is TGTGCCAGCAGCGCACAGGGGTTCACCGGGGAGCTGTTTTTT.

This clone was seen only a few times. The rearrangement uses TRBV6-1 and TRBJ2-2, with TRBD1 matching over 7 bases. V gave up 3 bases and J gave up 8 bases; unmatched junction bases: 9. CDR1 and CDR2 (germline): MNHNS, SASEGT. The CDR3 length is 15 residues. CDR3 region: CASSDHEGAMGELFF. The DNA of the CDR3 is TGTGCCAGCAGTGACCACGAGGGGGCTATGGGGGAGCTGTTTTTT.

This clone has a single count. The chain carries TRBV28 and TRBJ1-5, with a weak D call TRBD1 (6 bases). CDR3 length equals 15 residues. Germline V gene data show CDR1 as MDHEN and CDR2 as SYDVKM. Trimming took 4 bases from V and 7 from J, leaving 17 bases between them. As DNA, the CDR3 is TGTGCCAGCAGTTCCCCCCGGGGGGGGCGACAGCCCCAGCATTTT. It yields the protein CASSSPRGGRQPQHF. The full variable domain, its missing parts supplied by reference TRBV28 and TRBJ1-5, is DVKVTQSSRYLVKRTGEKVFLECVQDMDHENMFWYRQDPGLGLRLIYFSYDVKMKEKGDIPEGYSVSREKKERFSLILESASTNQTSMYLCASSSPRGGRQPQHFGDGTRLSIL.

This chain's CDR3 is CASSLSVTPNYGYTF. CDR3 sequence (DNA): TGTGCCAGCAGCTTATCCGTTACTCCGAACTATGGCTACACCTTC. V usage is TRBV11-2 and J usage is TRBJ1-2; D ambiguous. Trimming removed 2 bases from V and 2 bases from J, with 12 bases in between. The CDR3 has 15 residues. Germline-derived CDR1 and CDR2 are SGHAT and FQNNGV. Full variable domain (missing parts from reference TRBV11-2 and TRBJ1-2): EAGVAQSPRYKIIEKRQSVAFWCNPISGHATLYWYQQILGQGPKLLIQFQNNGVVDDSQLPKDRFSAERLKGVDSTLKIQPAKLEDSAVYLCASSLSVTPNYGYTFGSGTRLTVV.

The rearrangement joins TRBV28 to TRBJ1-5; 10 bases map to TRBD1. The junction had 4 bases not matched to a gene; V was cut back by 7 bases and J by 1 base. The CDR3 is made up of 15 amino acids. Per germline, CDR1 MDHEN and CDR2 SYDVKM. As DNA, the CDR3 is TGTGCCAGCAACGGGGACAGGGGAAGCAATCAGCCCCAGCATTTT. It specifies CASNGDRGSNQPQHF.

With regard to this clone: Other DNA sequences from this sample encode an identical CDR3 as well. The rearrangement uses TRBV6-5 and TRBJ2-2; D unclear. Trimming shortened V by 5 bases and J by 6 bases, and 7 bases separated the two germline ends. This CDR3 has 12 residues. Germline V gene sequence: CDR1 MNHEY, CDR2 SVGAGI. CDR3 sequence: CASSPLAGELFF. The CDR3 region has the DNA TGTGCCAGCAGTCCCCTTGCCGGGGAGCTGTTTTTT.

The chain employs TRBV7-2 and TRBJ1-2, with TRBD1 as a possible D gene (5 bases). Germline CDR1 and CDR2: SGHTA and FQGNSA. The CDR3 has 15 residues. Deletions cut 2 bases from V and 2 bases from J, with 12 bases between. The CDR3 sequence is CASSLRGVANYGYTF. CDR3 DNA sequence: TGTGCCAGCAGCTTACGGGGGGTCGCGAACTATGGCTACACCTTC.

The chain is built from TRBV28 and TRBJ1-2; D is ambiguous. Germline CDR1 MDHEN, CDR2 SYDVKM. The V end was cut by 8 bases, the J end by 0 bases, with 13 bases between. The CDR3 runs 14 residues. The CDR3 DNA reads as TGTGCCAGCGGGCAGCCCTTCCCTAACTATGGCTACACCTTC. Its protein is CASGQPFPNYGYTF.

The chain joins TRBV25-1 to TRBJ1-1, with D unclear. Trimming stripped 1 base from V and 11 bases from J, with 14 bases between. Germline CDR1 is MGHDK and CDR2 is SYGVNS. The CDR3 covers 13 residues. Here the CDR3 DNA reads TGTGCCAGCAGTGAATCCCTCCTGAGGGCCGCTTTCTTT. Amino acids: CASSESLLRAAFF.

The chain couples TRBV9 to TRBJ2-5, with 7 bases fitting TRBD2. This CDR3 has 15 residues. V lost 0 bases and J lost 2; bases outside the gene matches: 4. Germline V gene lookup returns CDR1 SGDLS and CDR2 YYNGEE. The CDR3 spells CASSVGPAGQETQYF. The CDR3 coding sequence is TGTGCCAGCAGCGTAGGTCCAGCGGGACAAGAGACCCAGTACTTC.

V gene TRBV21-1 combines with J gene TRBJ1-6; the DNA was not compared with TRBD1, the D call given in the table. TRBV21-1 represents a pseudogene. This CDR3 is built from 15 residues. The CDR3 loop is CASSVGVERGSPLHF. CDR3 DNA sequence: TGTGCCAGCAGCGTAGGGGTTGAAAGGGGTTCACCCCTCCACTTT.

This CDR3 is CASSDGGALGTQYF. The CDR3, as DNA: TGTGCCAGCAGTGATGGGGGCGCTTTAGGGACCCAGTACTTC. The rearrangement uses TRBV2 and TRBJ2-5; a possible D gene is TRBD1 (6 bases). CDR3 length equals 14 residues. Germline V CDR1 and CDR2: SNHLY, FYNNEI. Trimming shortened V by 3 bases and J by 7 bases, and 15 bases separated the two germline ends.

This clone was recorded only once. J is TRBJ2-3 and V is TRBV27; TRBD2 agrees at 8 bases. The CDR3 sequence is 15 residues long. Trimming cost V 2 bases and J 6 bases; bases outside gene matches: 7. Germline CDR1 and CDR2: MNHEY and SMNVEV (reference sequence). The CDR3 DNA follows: TGTGCCAGCAGTTTAGGGGTAGCGGGGTCTGATACGCAGTATTTT. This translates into CASSLGVAGSDTQYF.

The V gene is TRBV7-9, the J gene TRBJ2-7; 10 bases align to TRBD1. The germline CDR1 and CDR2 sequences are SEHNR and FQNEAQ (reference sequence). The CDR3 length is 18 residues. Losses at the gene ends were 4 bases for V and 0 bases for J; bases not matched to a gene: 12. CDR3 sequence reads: CASSSPIGTGVFSYEQYF. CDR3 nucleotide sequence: TGTGCCAGCAGCTCGCCCATAGGGACAGGGGTGTTCTCCTACGAGCAGTACTTC.

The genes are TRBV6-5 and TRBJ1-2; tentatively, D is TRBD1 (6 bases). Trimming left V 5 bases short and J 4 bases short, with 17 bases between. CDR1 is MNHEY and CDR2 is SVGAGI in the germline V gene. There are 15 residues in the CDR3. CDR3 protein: CASSPLPDSVYGYTF. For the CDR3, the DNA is TGTGCCAGCAGTCCCCTCCCGGACAGCGTCTATGGCTACACCTTC.

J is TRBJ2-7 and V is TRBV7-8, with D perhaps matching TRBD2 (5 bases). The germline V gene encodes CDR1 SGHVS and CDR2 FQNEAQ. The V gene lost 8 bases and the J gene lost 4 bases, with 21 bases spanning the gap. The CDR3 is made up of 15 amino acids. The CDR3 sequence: CASGSDRLSGYEQYF. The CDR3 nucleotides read TGTGCCAGCGGGTCGGACCGACTATCCGGATACGAGCAGTACTTC.

The CDR3 DNA follows: TGTGCCAGCAGCGACGAGGGTTTGGGGGCCGCTGGGGCCAACGTCCTGACTTTC. Translating gives CASSDEGLGAAGANVLTF. This chain links TRBV6-4 with TRBJ2-6, with D tentatively TRBD1 (6 bases). With 6 bases removed from V and 2 bases from J, the gap between germline ends came to 20 bases. CDR1 is MRHNA, CDR2 SNTAGT, per germline. This CDR3 region has 18 residues.

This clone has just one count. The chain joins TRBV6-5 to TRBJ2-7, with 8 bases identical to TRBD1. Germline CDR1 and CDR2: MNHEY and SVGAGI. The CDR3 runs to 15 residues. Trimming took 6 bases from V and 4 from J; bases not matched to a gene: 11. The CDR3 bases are TGTGCCAGCAGGACGGGTACAGGGGGTTTTTACGAGCAGTACTTC. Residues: CASRTGTGGFYEQYF.

The CDR3 DNA follows: TGTGCCATCAGTGAGTCGAGTGTATGGAGCGACGAGCAGTACTTC. Residues: CAISESSVWSDEQYF. The rearrangement links TRBV10-3 to TRBJ2-7; the D is unclear. CDR1 and CDR2 from the germline V gene are ENHRY and SYGVKD. This CDR3 spans 15 amino acids. The V gene lost 0 bases and the J gene lost 5 bases, with 14 bases spanning the gap.

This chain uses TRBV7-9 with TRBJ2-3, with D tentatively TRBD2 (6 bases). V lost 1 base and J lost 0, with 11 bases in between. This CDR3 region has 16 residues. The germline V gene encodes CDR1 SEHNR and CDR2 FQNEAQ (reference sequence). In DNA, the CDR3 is TGTGCCAGCAGCTTAGGTGGGGGACTGAGCACAGATACGCAGTATTTT. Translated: CASSLGGGLSTDTQYF.

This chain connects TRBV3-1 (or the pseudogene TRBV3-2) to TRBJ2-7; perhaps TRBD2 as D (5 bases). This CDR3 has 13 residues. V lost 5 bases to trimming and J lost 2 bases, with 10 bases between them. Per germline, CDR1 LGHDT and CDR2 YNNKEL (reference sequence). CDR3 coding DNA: TGTGCCAGCAGCTCCCCCGGGACCTACGAGCAGTACTTC. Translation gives CASSSPGTYEQYF.